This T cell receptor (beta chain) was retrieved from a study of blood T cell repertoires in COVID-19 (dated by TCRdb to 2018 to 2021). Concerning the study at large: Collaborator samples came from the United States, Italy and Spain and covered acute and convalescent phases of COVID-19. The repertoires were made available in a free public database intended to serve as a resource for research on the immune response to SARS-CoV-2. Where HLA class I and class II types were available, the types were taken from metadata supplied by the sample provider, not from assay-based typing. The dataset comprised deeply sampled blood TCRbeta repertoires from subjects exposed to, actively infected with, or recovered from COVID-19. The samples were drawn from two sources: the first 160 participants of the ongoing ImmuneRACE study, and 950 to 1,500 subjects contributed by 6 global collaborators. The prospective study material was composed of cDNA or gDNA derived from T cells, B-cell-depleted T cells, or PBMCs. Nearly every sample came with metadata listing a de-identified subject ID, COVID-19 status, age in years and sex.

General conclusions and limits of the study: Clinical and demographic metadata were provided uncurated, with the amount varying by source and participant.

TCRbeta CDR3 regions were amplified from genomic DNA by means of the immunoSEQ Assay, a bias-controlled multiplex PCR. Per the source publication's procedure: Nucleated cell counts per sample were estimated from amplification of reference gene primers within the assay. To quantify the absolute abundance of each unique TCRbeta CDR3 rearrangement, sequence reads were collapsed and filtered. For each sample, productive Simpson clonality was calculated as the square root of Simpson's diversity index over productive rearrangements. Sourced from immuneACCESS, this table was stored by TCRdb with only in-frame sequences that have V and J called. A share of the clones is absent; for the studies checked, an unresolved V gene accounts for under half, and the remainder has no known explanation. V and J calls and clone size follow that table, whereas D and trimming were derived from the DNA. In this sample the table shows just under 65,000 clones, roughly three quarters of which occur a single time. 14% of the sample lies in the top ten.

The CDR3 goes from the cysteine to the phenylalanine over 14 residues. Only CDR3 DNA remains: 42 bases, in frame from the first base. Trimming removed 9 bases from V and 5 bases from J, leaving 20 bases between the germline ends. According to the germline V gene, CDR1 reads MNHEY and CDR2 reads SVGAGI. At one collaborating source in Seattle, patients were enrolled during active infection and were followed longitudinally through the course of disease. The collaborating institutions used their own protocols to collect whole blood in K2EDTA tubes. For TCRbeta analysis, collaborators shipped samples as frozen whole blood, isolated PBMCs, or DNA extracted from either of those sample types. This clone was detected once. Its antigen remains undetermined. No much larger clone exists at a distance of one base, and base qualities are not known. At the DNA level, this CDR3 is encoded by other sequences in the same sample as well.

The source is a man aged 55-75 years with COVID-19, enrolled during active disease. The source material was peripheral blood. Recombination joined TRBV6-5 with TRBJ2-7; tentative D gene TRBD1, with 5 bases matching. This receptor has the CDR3 CASSKKSQDHEQYF. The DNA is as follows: TGTGCCAGTAGCAAAAAATCACAGGACCACGAGCAGTACTTC.